A selection of T cell receptor beta chains follows, all from one sample in a study of cytomegalovirus exposure and HLA in healthy donors. Clones were sequenced by immunoSEQ multiplex PCR, and TCRdb holds only the in-frame ones, with some missing. In the table there are approximately 57,000 clones, more than 80% of which are singletons. The sample taken for sequencing was PBMCs. The origin of the receptors is a woman aged 18-29 years in good health and CMV-seronegative. Each CDR3 is given without its conserved first and last residue. Fields, in order: clone size, V gene, CDR3 length, CDR3 protein. Where a row states a size, it is once, few, many or the class of an expanded clone; other rows omit it.

abundance: -
v_gene: TRBV5-6
len: 10
CDR3aa: ASSFAPDTQY

abundance: -
v_gene: TRBV12-5
len: 13
CDR3aa: ASGLVRESKDTQY

abundance: -
v_gene: TRBV27
len: 13
CDR3aa: ASSPLMTGVETQY

abundance: -
v_gene: TRBV7-2
len: 12
CDR3aa: ASSSAPTFEKLF

abundance: few
v_gene: TRBV5-4
len: 14
CDR3aa: ASSLKTGGFTDTQY

abundance: -
v_gene: TRBV2
len: 14
CDR3aa: ASKGLVAGGYNEQF

abundance: -
v_gene: TRBV11-2
len: 12
CDR3aa: ASSLGTGLSTQY

abundance: -
v_gene: TRBV5-8
len: 18
CDR3aa: ASSLPHGAGGELFNQPQH

abundance: -
v_gene: TRBV27
len: 13
CDR3aa: ASRYGQGAGETQY

abundance: -
v_gene: TRBV19
len: 11
CDR3aa: ASSINRNYGYT

abundance: few
v_gene: TRBV5-6
len: 14
CDR3aa: ASSLGLSGRPDTQY

abundance: -
v_gene: TRBV4-2
len: 13
CDR3aa: ASSQDRQGQGGYT

abundance: -
v_gene: TRBV18
len: 17
CDR3aa: ASSSQTSGGPLSSYEQY

abundance: -
v_gene: TRBV5-6
len: 14
CDR3aa: ASSLMFKGPYNEQF

abundance: once
v_gene: TRBV9
len: 12
CDR3aa: ASSVGGRATEAF

abundance: -
v_gene: TRBV1
len: 12
CDR3aa: TSSPAGGTDTQY

abundance: -
v_gene: TRBV28
len: 13
CDR3aa: ASSLRTSGRNEQF

abundance: -
v_gene: TRBV11-3
len: 13
CDR3aa: ASSLDGRAPDTQY

abundance: -
v_gene: TRBV2
len: 13
CDR3aa: ASCRGGAAAGEQF

abundance: -
v_gene: TRBV7-9
len: 16
CDR3aa: ASSLTSGRTTWINEQF

abundance: -
v_gene: TRBV11-2
len: 13
CDR3aa: ASSLGQGAGTEAF

abundance: -
v_gene: TRBV6-6
len: 14
CDR3aa: ASSFRGLGHTGELF

abundance: -
v_gene: TRBV2
len: 14
CDR3aa: ASRASGVWARNTIY

abundance: -
v_gene: TRBV9
len: 12
CDR3aa: ASSVADRAYGYT

abundance: -
v_gene: TRBV27
len: 12
CDR3aa: ASREWGGDEKLF

abundance: few
v_gene: TRBV29-1
len: 11
CDR3aa: SVEALTANEQF

abundance: -
v_gene: TRBV4-1
len: 15
CDR3aa: ASSPYSSGTMNNEQF

abundance: -
v_gene: TRBV5-1
len: 13
CDR3aa: ASSLAGSGANVLT

abundance: -
v_gene: TRBV7-9
len: 10
CDR3aa: ASSPPMLEQY

abundance: -
v_gene: TRBV5-4
len: 13
CDR3aa: ASSGRDRGWDEQF

abundance: -
v_gene: TRBV19
len: 11
CDR3aa: ASSLAGETEAF

abundance: -
v_gene: TRBV6-1
len: 13
CDR3aa: ASSEGSQGSYEQY

abundance: -
v_gene: TRBV19
len: 13
CDR3aa: ASSIAQAGAETQY

abundance: -
v_gene: TRBV19
len: 11
CDR3aa: ASSRQVNQPQH

abundance: -
v_gene: TRBV7-2
len: 15
CDR3aa: ASSLLLSGGAEDTQY

abundance: -
v_gene: TRBV9
len: 12
CDR3aa: ASSRDRGPSGYT

abundance: -
v_gene: TRBV10-3
len: 12
CDR3aa: AIRTSIPTDEQF

abundance: -
v_gene: TRBV9
len: 13
CDR3aa: ASSVRLGGEETQY

abundance: -
v_gene: TRBV6-4
len: 12
CDR3aa: ASSEGREGDTQY

abundance: -
v_gene: TRBV18
len: 14
CDR3aa: ASSPRGRGAGNEQF

abundance: -
v_gene: TRBV7-2
len: 13
CDR3aa: ASSPRWDRENEQF

abundance: -
v_gene: TRBV7-9
len: 13
CDR3aa: ASSLGGRGHTEAF

abundance: -
v_gene: TRBV11-3
len: 11
CDR3aa: ASSLDPIGDYT

abundance: -
v_gene: TRBV7-6
len: 12
CDR3aa: ASSLDRRGYEQF

abundance: -
v_gene: TRBV4-3
len: 16
CDR3aa: ASSQELAGGSMLETQY

abundance: -
v_gene: TRBV5-1
len: 11
CDR3aa: ASSSVVNTEAF

abundance: -
v_gene: TRBV6-1
len: 11
CDR3aa: SLGTGSTDTQY

abundance: -
v_gene: TRBV28
len: 14
CDR3aa: ASRSRGGYIGTEAF

abundance: once
v_gene: TRBV5-1
len: 13
CDR3aa: ASSRVGAPHNEQF

abundance: -
v_gene: TRBV18
len: 14
CDR3aa: ASSPIGTINTGELF

abundance: -
v_gene: TRBV4-2
len: 12
CDR3aa: ASSDRTGLYGYT

abundance: -
v_gene: TRBV7-9
len: 12
CDR3aa: ASSTGQTRQPQH

abundance: few
v_gene: TRBV6-4
len: 14
CDR3aa: ASSETPGQNTGELF

abundance: once
v_gene: TRBV30
len: 9
CDR3aa: AWRSAAEAF

abundance: -
v_gene: TRBV9
len: 13
CDR3aa: ASSVVPGMNTEAF